This T cell receptor beta chain was found in a study of CD8+ T cells in alopecia areata. Overall study context: The study gave treated patients oral tofacitinib at 5 to 10 mg twice daily. Overall study findings and caveats: Uncertain still, given a single nonresponder, is whether baseline CD8+ expansion links to response.

The sequencing template was cDNA reverse transcribed from extracted RNA. Clones were sequenced by immunoSEQ multiplex PCR, and TCRdb holds only the in-frame ones, with some missing. The repertoire consists of around 200,000 clones, with roughly 50% occurring once and the leading ten covering around 13%. This CDR3 contains 16 residues. Germline-derived CDR1 and CDR2 are SGHRS and YFSETQ. Trimming left V 5 bases short and J 3 bases short, with 18 bases between. As for this clone: The antigen is unknown.

Treatment specified: oral pan-JAK inhibitor, 5-10 mg twice daily. J is TRBJ2-4 and V is TRBV5-1; a weak D match, TRBD1 (5 bases). The clonotype originates from a human donor with alopecia areata. Sequencing used CD8+ T cells sorted from blood, obtained at week 24, from a patient treated with tofacitinib. This CDR3 reads CASSETLGAFKNIQYF. In DNA form, the CDR3 reads TGCGCCAGCAGTGAGACTCTAGGGGCTTTCAAAAACATTCAGTACTTC.